The 22 T cell receptor beta chains below all came from one sample that was sequenced in a study of PD-1 blockade in classical Hodgkin lymphoma. In every patient, relapse followed autologous stem cell transplantation, while exposure to brentuximab vedotin differed. Method: immunoSEQ multiplex PCR; TCRdb's copy keeps in-frame clones and lacks some. The data show about 85,000 clones, with 85% to 95% seen just once and over 2.5% held by the top ten. The starting material was peripheral blood mononuclear cells (PBMCs), obtained before the second cycle of nivolumab. The receptors derive from a human donor with classical Hodgkin lymphoma.

This clone has a single count. The CDR3 sequence: CASSDFLGNTIYF. The CDR3 region has the DNA TGTGCCAGCAGTGATTTTCTTGGGAACACCATATATTTT. The chain carries TRBV25-1 and TRBJ1-3; D is unresolved. Germline V gives CDR1 MGHDK, CDR2 SYGVNS. The CDR3 spans 13 residues. V gave up 3 bases and J gave up 7 bases, with 10 bases separating them.

A single count supports this clone. The chain is built from TRBV5-1 and TRBJ2-3; 8 positions match TRBD2. Trimming cost V 4 bases and J 0 bases; bases outside gene matches: 7. CDR3 length: 16 residues. Looked up from germline, CDR1 is SGHRS and CDR2 is YFSETQ. The CDR3 DNA sequence: TGCGCCAGCAGCCTCCGTCTAGCGGGTAGCACAGATACGCAGTATTTT. Encoded protein: CASSLRLAGSTDTQYF.

In regard to this clone: Distinct nucleotide sequences in the sample also encode this CDR3. The chain combines TRBV9 with TRBJ2-7, with 9 bases matching TRBD1. The V gene's germline CDR1 is SGDLS and CDR2 YYNGEE. The junction had 6 bases not matched to a gene; V was cut back by 4 bases and J by 4 bases. This CDR3 contains 14 residues. In DNA, the CDR3 is TGTGCCAGCAGCCTAACAGGGGGCGCTTACGAGCAGTACTTC. Protein sequence: CASSLTGGAYEQYF.

The gene calls are TRBV29-1 and TRBJ2-5; D perhaps matches TRBD1 (6 bases). The germline V gene encodes CDR1 SQVTM and CDR2 ANQGSEA. Deletions cut 8 bases from V and 5 bases from J, with 12 bases between. The CDR3 has 11 amino acids. The CDR3 loop is CSYRDTETQYF. The CDR3 DNA follows: TGCAGCTACCGGGACACCGAGACCCAGTACTTC.

The CDR3 region has the DNA TGCAGCGTAATGACAGGGAATGGCTACACCTTC. Translation: CSVMTGNGYTF. The rearrangement links TRBV29-1 to TRBJ1-2, with TRBD1 matching over 7 bases. The CDR3 loop spans 11 amino acids. Germline V gene sequence: CDR1 SQVTM, CDR2 ANQGSEA. With V trimmed by 6 bases and J by 6 bases, 4 bases remained unmatched.

This chain joins TRBV4-1 and TRBJ2-1; D may match TRBD1 or TRBD2 (6 bases each). Looked up from germline, CDR1 is MGHRA and CDR2 is YSYEKL. There are 17 residues in the CDR3. The V gene lost 1 base and the J gene lost 4 bases, with 17 bases spanning the gap. CDR3 protein: CASSQALVGGLYNEQFF. The CDR3 DNA sequence: TGCGCCAGCAGCCAAGCGCTCGTTGGGGGGCTTTACAATGAGCAGTTCTTC.

The chain links TRBV6-4 to TRBJ2-2; 11 bases are a match to TRBD2. V shed 3 bases and J 7 bases; nucleotides not matched to a gene: 4. The CDR3 is 15 amino acids. Germline CDR1 and CDR2: MRHNA and SNTAGT. CDR3 protein: CASSETSGSVGELFF. CDR3 bases: TGTGCCAGCAGTGAAACTAGCGGGAGTGTCGGGGAGCTGTTTTTT.

The chain uses TRBV2 and TRBJ1-2; D remains ambiguous. Germline CDR1 is SNHLY and CDR2 is FYNNEI. The CDR3 totals 14 residues. Trimming stripped 8 bases from V and 3 bases from J, with 16 bases between. DNA of the CDR3: TGTGCCAGCTTTGGCATTCTCGCCGACTATGGCTACACCTTC. Protein product: CASFGILADYGYTF.

V usage is TRBV5-1 and J usage is TRBJ2-3, with 9 positions matching TRBD1. The length of the CDR3 is 18 residues. V lost 0 bases and J lost 2; bases outside the gene matches: 10. Looked up from germline, CDR1 is SGHRS and CDR2 is YFSETQ. DNA of the CDR3: TGCGCCAGCAGCTTGGCCTTTTTCGGACAGGGGCACACAGATACGCAGTATTTT. Its translation is CASSLAFFGQGHTDTQYF.

The chain links TRBV27 to TRBJ2-7; 12 bases are a match to TRBD2. With 10 bases clipped from V and 5 bases from J, the junction kept 9 bases outside the gene matches. This CDR3 comprises 14 residues. Germline V gene data show CDR1 as MNHEY and CDR2 as SMNVEV (reference sequence). The DNA of the CDR3 is TGTGCCAAAGATCGACTAGCGGGAGACCACGAGCAGTACTTC. It specifies CAKDRLAGDHEQYF.

CDR3 protein: CASSYGTGANNEQFF. The CDR3, as DNA: TGCGCCAGCAGCTATGGGACAGGGGCGAATAATGAGCAGTTCTTC. This sequence joins TRBV5-1 and TRBJ2-1; TRBD1 matches at 10 bases. The CDR3 spans 15 residues. J was trimmed by 7 bases and V by 3 bases; bases with no gene match: 7. The germline gives CDR1 SGHRS, CDR2 YFSETQ.

V and J are TRBV25-1 and TRBJ1-5, with D possibly being TRBD1 (6 bases). V dropped 2 bases and J dropped 6 bases, with 17 bases sitting between them. The germline V gene encodes CDR1 MGHDK and CDR2 SYGVNS. The CDR3 is 16 residues long. The CDR3 DNA reads as TGTGCCAGCAGTGAAGCCGGGACAAAGCTTTTTCAGCCCCAGCATTTT. Amino acids: CASSEAGTKLFQPQHF. Variable domain in full (rest from reference TRBV25-1 and TRBJ1-5): EADIYQTPRYLVIGTGKKITLECSQTMGHDKMYWYQQDPGMELHLIHYSYGVNSTEKGDLSSESTVSRIRTEHFPLTLESARPSHTSQYLCASSEAGTKLFQPQHFGDGTRLSIL.

In DNA, the CDR3 is TGCGCCAGCAGCCCAAGGACTGACAATGAGCAGTTCTTC. Translating it yields CASSPRTDNEQFF. The V gene is TRBV5-1, the J gene TRBJ2-1; perhaps TRBD2 as D (5 bases). The CDR3 contains 13 residues. Germline V CDR1 and CDR2: SGHRS, YFSETQ. Trimming took 4 bases from V and 5 from J, leaving 10 bases between them. Variable domain in full (rest from reference TRBV5-1 and TRBJ2-1): KAGVTQTPRYLIKTRGQQVTLSCSPISGHRSVSWYQQTPGQGLQFLFEYFSETQRNKGNFPGRFSGRQFSNSRSEMNVSTLELGDSALYLCASSPRTDNEQFFGPGTRLTVL.

V usage is TRBV6-5 and J usage is TRBJ2-7; a possible D gene is TRBD2 (5 bases). Germline loops: CDR1 MNHEY, CDR2 SVGAGI. V was cut by 2 bases and J by 6 bases, with 11 bases left in between. CDR3 size: 13 residues. CDR3 amino acids: CASSYRRGFEQYF. DNA of the CDR3: TGTGCCAGCAGTTACCGTCGGGGTTTCGAGCAGTACTTC.

The chain has TRBV6-5 and TRBJ1-5, with TRBD1 matching 11 bases. CDR3 length: 14 amino acids. The trim removed 8 bases at V and 6 bases at J, leaving 6 bases unmatched. Germline V lookup: CDR1 MNHEY, CDR2 SVGAGI. CDR3 nucleotide sequence: TGTGCCAGCGCTGGGGACAGGGGGATTCAGCCCCAGCATTTT. Encoded protein: CASAGDRGIQPQHF.

In its sample, this clone was seen once. The chain has TRBV4-2 and TRBJ2-4; TRBD1 is a possible D gene (5 bases). The CDR3 consists of 15 residues. With 0 bases removed from V and 5 bases from J, the gap between germline ends came to 11 bases. In germline, CDR1 is LGHNA, CDR2 YNFKEQ. The CDR3 reads CASSQDHLGENIQYF. The CDR3 nucleotides are TGTGCCAGCAGCCAAGATCACCTAGGGGAAAACATTCAGTACTTC.

The V and J genes are TRBV15 and TRBJ2-7, with 7 bases fitting TRBD2. V shed 0 bases and J 0 bases; nucleotides not matched to a gene: 5. The CDR3 covers 16 residues. Germline V gives CDR1 LNHNV, CDR2 YYDKDF (reference sequence). CDR3 amino acids: CATSRDGGGSSYEQYF. The DNA for the CDR3 is TGTGCCACCAGCAGAGATGGTGGCGGGAGCTCCTACGAGCAGTACTTC.

The V and J genes are TRBV10-3 and TRBJ2-7; 16 bases align to TRBD2. J was trimmed by 3 bases and V by 4 bases; bases with no gene match: 18. The CDR3 consists of 21 residues. Germline V lookup: CDR1 ENHRY, CDR2 SYGVKD. The CDR3 DNA sequence: TGTGCCATCAGTGTCACGAAACCGGGACTAGCGGGAGGGCCTGGTTTCTACGAGCAGTACTTC. Protein product: CAISVTKPGLAGGPGFYEQYF.

This CDR3 reads CASSVGRRERDTDTQYF. The CDR3 region has the DNA TGTGCCAGCAGCGTAGGTAGGCGGGAGAGGGACACAGATACGCAGTATTTT. J is TRBJ2-3 and V is TRBV9, with 7 bases that match TRBD2. V lost 0 bases, J lost 2 bases, and 9 bases stayed unmatched. The germline V gene encodes CDR1 SGDLS and CDR2 YYNGEE. The CDR3 is made up of 17 amino acids.

The chain joins TRBV5-4 to TRBJ1-6; D ambiguous. V was shortened by 0 bases and J by 4 bases, with 8 bases between the two germline ends. The CDR3 covers 15 residues. CDR1 is SGHNT and CDR2 is YYREEE in the germline V gene (reference sequence). CDR3 protein: CASSLDSYYNSPLHF. CDR3 nucleotides: TGTGCCAGCAGCTTGGACAGCTATTATAATTCACCCCTCCACTTT.

The genes are TRBV15 and TRBJ2-1; 12 nucleotides agree with TRBD2. Germline V CDR1 and CDR2: LNHNV, YYDKDF (reference sequence). The CDR3 runs to 15 residues. Trimming cost V 1 base and J 8 bases; bases outside gene matches: 3. DNA of the CDR3: TGTGCCACCAGCAGAGGGACTAGCGGGAACTATGAGCAGTTCTTC. Protein: CATSRGTSGNYEQFF.

This chain joins TRBV5-1 and TRBJ2-5, with 7 bases fitting TRBD2. Germline CDR1 is SGHRS and CDR2 is YFSETQ. CDR3 length equals 15 residues. With V trimmed by 7 bases and J by 4 bases, 13 bases remained unmatched. The DNA of the CDR3 is TGCGCCAGCCGCCCAAGCGGGTGGGGGGGAGAGACCCAGTACTTC. Translation gives CASRPSGWGGETQYF.